This T cell receptor beta chain was found in a study of cytomegalovirus exposure and HLA in healthy donors. As for the study in general: It was reported in a later analysis that the 100 to 150 validation repertoires used the same platform as the approximately 650 first-cohort repertoires. General study points: The majority of TCR sequences were rare, yet some public TCRs appeared in many donors. The study designated 164 TCR beta chains cytomegalovirus-associated. In vitro assays verified that a few CMV-associated chains recognized CMV antigens specifically.

Assay used: immunoSEQ multiplex PCR; TCRdb lists only in-frame clones, some missing. The table records approximately 300,000 clones, about nine tenths of them present only once. Notes on this clone: The antigen remains undetermined.

Trimming removed 4 bases from V and 6 bases from J, with 13 bases in between. The CDR3 contains 12 residues. In germline, CDR1 is SQVTM, CDR2 ANQGSEA. Sequencing was carried out using PBMCs. The source is a woman aged 30 to 39 in good health and CMV-seropositive. The rearrangement links TRBV29-1 to TRBJ2-7, with TRBD1 as a possible D gene (6 bases). CDR3 DNA sequence: TGCAGCGTTGCAATCAACAGGGTCGAGCAGTACTTC. It codes for CSVAINRVEQYF.